This record concerns one T cell receptor (beta chain) sequence. Its antigen remains unknown. Treatment of the sample: approximately 11-day PBMC culture with coronavirus spike peptide pools or control peptides (ViraFEST assay). The Oncomine TCR Beta short-read assay generated sequence data from the DNA of cultured CD4+ T cells. From the PCR reads, TCRdb called clonotypes with MiXCR, one entry per CDR3 protein. The table lists nearly 15,000 distinct CDR3 sequences, less than 30% of them singletons. The record originates from a study of vaccination and CD4 T cells after COVID-19. CDR3 length: 15 amino acids. The ends lost 5 bases at V and 4 bases at J; junction bases unmatched: 6. The germline gives CDR1 MNHNS, CDR2 SASEGT.

This TCR was recovered from a human donor with COVID-19. The V and J genes are TRBV6-1 and TRBJ1-3; TRBD1 agrees at 9 bases. The sample was cultured CD4+ T cells from blood. The CDR3 DNA is TGTGCCAGCAGTCGGGGACAGGGAAGCGGAAACACCATATATTTT. It codes for CASSRGQGSGNTIYF.